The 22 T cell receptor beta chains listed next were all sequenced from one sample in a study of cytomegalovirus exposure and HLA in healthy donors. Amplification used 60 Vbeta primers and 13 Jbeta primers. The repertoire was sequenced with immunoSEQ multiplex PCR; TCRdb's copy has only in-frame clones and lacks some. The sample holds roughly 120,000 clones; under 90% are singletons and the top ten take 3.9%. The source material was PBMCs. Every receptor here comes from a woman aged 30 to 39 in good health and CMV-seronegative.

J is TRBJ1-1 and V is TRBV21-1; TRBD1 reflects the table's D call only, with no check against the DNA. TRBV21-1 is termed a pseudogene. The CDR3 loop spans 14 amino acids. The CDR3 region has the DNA TGTGCCATCGACGTGACAGCTTCCTGCGGTGAAGCTTTCTTT. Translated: CAIDVTASCGEAFF.

In nucleotides, the CDR3 is TGTGCCAGCAGACAACTAGCGGGAGGCCAAGAGACCCAGTACTTC. Translation gives CASRQLAGGQETQYF. V is TRBV6-5 and J is TRBJ2-5; TRBD2 agrees at 12 bases. The length of the CDR3 is 15 residues. Trimming cost V 6 bases and J 1 base; bases outside gene matches: 3. From germline, CDR1 is MNHEY and CDR2 SVGAGI.

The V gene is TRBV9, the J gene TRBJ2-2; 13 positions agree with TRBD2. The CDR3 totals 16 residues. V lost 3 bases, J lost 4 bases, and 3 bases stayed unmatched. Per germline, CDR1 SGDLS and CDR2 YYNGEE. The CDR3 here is CASSAWTSGGTGELFF. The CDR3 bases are TGTGCCAGCAGCGCTTGGACTAGCGGGGGCACCGGGGAGCTGTTTTTT.

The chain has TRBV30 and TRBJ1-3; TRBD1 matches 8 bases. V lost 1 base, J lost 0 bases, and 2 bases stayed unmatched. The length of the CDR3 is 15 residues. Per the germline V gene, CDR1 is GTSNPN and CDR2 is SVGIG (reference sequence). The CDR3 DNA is TGTGCCTGGAGTGGGGGACAGGTCTCTGGAAACACCATATATTTT. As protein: CAWSGGQVSGNTIYF.

Here the CDR3 reads CASSQGGAQPQHF. For the CDR3, the DNA is TGCGCCAGCAGCCAGGGGGGGGCTCAGCCCCAGCATTTT. The chain carries TRBV4-1 and TRBJ1-5; tentative D call: TRBD1 (6 bases). Trimming cost V 3 bases and J 6 bases, with 9 bases left between them. Germline CDR1 reads MGHRA; CDR2 reads YSYEKL. The CDR3 contains 13 residues.

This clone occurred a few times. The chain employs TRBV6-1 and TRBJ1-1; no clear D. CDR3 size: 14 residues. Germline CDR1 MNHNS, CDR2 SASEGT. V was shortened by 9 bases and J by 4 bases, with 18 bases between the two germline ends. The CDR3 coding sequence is TGTGCCAGTCACCTGTCGGGATCTGGCACTGAAGCTTTCTTT. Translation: CASHLSGSGTEAFF.

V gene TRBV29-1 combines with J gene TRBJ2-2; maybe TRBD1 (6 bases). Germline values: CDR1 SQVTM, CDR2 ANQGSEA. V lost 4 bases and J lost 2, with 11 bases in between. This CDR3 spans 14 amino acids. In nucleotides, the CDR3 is TGCAGCGTTGTTTCACAGGGAAACACCGGGGAGCTGTTTTTT. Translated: CSVVSQGNTGELFF.

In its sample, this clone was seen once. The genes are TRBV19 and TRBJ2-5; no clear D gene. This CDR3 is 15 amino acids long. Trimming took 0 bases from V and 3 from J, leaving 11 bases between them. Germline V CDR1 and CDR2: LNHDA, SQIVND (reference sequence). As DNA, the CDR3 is TGTGCCAGTAGTATAGACGCGGCTCTAAAAGAGACCCAGTACTTC. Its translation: CASSIDAALKETQYF.

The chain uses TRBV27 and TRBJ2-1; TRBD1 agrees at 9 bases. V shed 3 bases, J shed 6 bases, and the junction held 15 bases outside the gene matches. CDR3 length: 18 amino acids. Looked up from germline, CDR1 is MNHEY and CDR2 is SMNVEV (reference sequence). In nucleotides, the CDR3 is TGTGCCAGCAGTTTCCGACTGACTAGGACAGGGGACCTCAATGAGCAGTTCTTC. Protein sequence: CASSFRLTRTGDLNEQFF.

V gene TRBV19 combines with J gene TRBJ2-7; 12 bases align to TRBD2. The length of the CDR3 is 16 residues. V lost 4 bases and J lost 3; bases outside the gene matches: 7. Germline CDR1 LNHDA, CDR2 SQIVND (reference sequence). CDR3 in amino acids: CASSTRLAGDGYEQYF. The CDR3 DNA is TGTGCCAGTAGTACGCGACTAGCGGGAGATGGCTACGAGCAGTACTTC.

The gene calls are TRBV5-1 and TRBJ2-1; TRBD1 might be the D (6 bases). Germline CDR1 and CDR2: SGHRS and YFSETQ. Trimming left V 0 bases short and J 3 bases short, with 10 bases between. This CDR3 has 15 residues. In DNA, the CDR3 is TGCGCCAGCAGCTTGGGACAGGTACGCTACAATGAGCAGTTCTTC. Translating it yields CASSLGQVRYNEQFF.

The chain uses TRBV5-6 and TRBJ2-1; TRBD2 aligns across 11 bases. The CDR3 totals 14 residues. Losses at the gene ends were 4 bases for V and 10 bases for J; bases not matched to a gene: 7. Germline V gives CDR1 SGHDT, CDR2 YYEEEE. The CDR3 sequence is CASSPIAGGGEQFF. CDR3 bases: TGTGCCAGCAGCCCAATAGCGGGAGGGGGGGAGCAGTTCTTC.

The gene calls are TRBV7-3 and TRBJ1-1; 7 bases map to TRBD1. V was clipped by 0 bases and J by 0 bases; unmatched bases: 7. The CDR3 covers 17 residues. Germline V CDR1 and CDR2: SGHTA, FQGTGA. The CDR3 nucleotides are TGTGCCAGCAGCTTAACCGGGACAGTCTCCATGAACACTGAAGCTTTCTTT. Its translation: CASSLTGTVSMNTEAFF.

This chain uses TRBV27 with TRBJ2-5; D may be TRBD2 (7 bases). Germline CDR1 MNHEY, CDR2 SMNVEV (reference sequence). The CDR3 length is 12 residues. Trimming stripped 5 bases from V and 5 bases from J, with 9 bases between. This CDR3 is CASSRGGETQYF. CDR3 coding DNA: TGTGCCAGCAGTAGGGGGGGGGAGACCCAGTACTTC.

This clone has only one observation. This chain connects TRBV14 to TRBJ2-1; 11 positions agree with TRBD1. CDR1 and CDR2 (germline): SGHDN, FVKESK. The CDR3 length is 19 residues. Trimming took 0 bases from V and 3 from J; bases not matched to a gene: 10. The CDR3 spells CASSQEGGDRGFVYNEQFF. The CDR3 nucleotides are TGTGCCAGCAGCCAAGAAGGGGGGGACAGGGGGTTTGTCTACAATGAGCAGTTCTTC.

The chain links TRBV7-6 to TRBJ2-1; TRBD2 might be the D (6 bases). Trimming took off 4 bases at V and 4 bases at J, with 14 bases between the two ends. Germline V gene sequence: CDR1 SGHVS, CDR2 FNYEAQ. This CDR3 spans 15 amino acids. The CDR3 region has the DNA TGTGCCAGCAGCTCCCGCGGGGTTGGGTACAATGAGCAGTTCTTC. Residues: CASSSRGVGYNEQFF.

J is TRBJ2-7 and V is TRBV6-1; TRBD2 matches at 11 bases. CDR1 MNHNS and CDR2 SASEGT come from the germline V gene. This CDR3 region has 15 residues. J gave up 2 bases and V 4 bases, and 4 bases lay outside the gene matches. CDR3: CASSVRLAGTYEQYF. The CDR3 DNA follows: TGTGCCAGCAGTGTGCGACTAGCGGGGACCTACGAGCAGTACTTC.

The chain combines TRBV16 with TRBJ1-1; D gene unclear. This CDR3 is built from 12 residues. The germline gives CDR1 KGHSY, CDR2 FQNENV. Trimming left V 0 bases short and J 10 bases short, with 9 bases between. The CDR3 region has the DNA TGTGCCAGCAGCCAATCGCTAGGTCGAGCTTTCTTT. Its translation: CASSQSLGRAFF.

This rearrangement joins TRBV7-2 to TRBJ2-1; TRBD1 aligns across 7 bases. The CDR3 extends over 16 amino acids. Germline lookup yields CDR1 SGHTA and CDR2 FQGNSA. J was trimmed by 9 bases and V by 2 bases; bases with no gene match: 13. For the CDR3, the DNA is TGTGCCAGCAGCTTACCGACAGGGACCCCGTTTAGTGAGCAGTTCTTC. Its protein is CASSLPTGTPFSEQFF.

The CDR3 nucleotides are TGTGCCAGCCGTGGGATGGGCGGGAATGAAAAACTGTTTTTT. Encoded protein: CASRGMGGNEKLFF. This chain joins TRBV19 and TRBJ1-4; D gene ambiguous. The ends were cut back, 9 bases at V and 5 bases at J, with 16 bases in the middle. Per the germline V gene, CDR1 is LNHDA and CDR2 is SQIVND (reference sequence). This CDR3 has 14 amino acids.

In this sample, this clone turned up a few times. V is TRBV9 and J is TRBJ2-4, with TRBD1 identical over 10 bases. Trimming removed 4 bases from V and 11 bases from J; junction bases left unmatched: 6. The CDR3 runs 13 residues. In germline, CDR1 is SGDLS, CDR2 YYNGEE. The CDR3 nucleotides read TGTGCCAGCAGCCAGGACAGGGGGTGGCTTCAGTACTTC. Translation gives CASSQDRGWLQYF.

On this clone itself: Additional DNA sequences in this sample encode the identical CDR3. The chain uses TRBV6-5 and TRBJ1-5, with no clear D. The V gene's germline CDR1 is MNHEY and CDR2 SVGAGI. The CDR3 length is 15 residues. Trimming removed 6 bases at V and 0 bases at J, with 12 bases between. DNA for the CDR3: TGTGCCAGCAGACCCGAAGCCGATAGCAATCAGCCCCAGCATTTT. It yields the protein CASRPEADSNQPQHF.